The 6 T cell receptor beta chains below all came from one sample that was sequenced in a study of CD8 T cells in ankylosing spondylitis. Study results and caveats: Blood of patients with ankylosing spondylitis appeared to be characterized by a TCR beta motif of eight highly homologous variants.

Via MiXCR, TCRdb re-called the 5' RACE reads, giving one row per CDR3 protein. Of fewer than 650,000 distinct CDR3 sequences in the sample, about 13% were seen once. These receptors have no known antigen. Sequenced sample: blood, either unsorted or a sorted T cell fraction (not recorded which). The receptors come from a male donor with ankylosing spondylitis.

The rearrangement links TRBV7-2 to TRBJ1-5, with 10 bases identical to TRBD1. This CDR3 is 14 amino acids long. J gave up 5 bases and V 6 bases, and 4 bases lay outside the gene matches. Per the germline V gene, CDR1 is SGHTA and CDR2 is FQGNSA. In DNA form, the CDR3 reads TGTGCCAGCAGTACGGACAGGGGGTATCAGCCCCAGCATTTT. The encoded protein is CASSTDRGYQPQHF. Variable domain in full (rest from reference TRBV7-2 and TRBJ1-5): GAGVSQSPSNKVTEKGKDVELRCDPISGHTALYWYRQSLGQGLEFLIYFQGNSAPDKSGLPSDRFSAERTGGSVSTLTIQRTQQEDSAVYLCASSTDRGYQPQHFGDGTRLSIL.

This clonotype appeared a few times. The chain is built from TRBV20-1 and TRBJ2-3; D gene unclear. This CDR3 comprises 12 residues. V lost 7 bases and J 2 bases, leaving 10 bases between the germline ends. Germline V CDR1 and CDR2: DFQATT, SNEGSKA (reference sequence). CDR3 sequence reads: CSGALHTDTQYF. Written as DNA, the CDR3 is TGCAGTGGGGCTCTCCACACAGATACGCAGTATTTT.

This chain uses TRBV29-1 with TRBJ2-1, with a possible D match to TRBD2 (6 bases). From germline, CDR1 is SQVTM and CDR2 ANQGSEA. The ends were cut back, 0 bases at V and 9 bases at J, with 21 bases in the middle. The CDR3 covers 16 residues. The DNA of the CDR3 is TGCAGCGTTGAAGATAGGCAGGCTCTCATGGGGGGTGAGCAGTTCTTC. Translating gives CSVEDRQALMGGEQFF.

The chain combines TRBV3-1 with TRBJ2-1, with 10 bases matching TRBD2. The J segment lost 8 bases and the V segment lost 6 bases, leaving 4 bases of the junction unmatched. Germline CDR1 reads LGHDT; CDR2 reads YNNKEL (reference sequence). This CDR3 is built from 13 residues. DNA for the CDR3: TGTGCCAGCAGGCTAGCGGGAGTGGATGAGCAGTTCTTC. Protein sequence: CASRLAGVDEQFF.

V gene TRBV7-2 combines with J gene TRBJ2-5; TRBD2 matches at 13 bases. Germline trimming cut 6 bases from V and 5 bases from J; bases unmatched to any gene: 9. The V gene's germline CDR1 is SGHTA and CDR2 FQGNSA. There are 16 residues in the CDR3. The CDR3 here is CASSRGTSGIGETQYF. DNA for the CDR3: TGTGCCAGCAGTCGCGGGACTAGCGGGATTGGGGAGACCCAGTACTTC.

This clonotype turned up a few times. This sequence joins TRBV11-2 and TRBJ2-3; TRBD2 matches at 8 bases. Trimming at V came to 5 bases and at J to 5 bases, leaving 3 bases not matched to a gene. The CDR3 totals 13 residues. Germline V lookup: CDR1 SGHAT, CDR2 FQNNGV. CDR3 in amino acids: CASSPGGVDTQYF. The CDR3 DNA reads TGTGCCAGCAGCCCGGGGGGGGTAGATACGCAGTATTTT.